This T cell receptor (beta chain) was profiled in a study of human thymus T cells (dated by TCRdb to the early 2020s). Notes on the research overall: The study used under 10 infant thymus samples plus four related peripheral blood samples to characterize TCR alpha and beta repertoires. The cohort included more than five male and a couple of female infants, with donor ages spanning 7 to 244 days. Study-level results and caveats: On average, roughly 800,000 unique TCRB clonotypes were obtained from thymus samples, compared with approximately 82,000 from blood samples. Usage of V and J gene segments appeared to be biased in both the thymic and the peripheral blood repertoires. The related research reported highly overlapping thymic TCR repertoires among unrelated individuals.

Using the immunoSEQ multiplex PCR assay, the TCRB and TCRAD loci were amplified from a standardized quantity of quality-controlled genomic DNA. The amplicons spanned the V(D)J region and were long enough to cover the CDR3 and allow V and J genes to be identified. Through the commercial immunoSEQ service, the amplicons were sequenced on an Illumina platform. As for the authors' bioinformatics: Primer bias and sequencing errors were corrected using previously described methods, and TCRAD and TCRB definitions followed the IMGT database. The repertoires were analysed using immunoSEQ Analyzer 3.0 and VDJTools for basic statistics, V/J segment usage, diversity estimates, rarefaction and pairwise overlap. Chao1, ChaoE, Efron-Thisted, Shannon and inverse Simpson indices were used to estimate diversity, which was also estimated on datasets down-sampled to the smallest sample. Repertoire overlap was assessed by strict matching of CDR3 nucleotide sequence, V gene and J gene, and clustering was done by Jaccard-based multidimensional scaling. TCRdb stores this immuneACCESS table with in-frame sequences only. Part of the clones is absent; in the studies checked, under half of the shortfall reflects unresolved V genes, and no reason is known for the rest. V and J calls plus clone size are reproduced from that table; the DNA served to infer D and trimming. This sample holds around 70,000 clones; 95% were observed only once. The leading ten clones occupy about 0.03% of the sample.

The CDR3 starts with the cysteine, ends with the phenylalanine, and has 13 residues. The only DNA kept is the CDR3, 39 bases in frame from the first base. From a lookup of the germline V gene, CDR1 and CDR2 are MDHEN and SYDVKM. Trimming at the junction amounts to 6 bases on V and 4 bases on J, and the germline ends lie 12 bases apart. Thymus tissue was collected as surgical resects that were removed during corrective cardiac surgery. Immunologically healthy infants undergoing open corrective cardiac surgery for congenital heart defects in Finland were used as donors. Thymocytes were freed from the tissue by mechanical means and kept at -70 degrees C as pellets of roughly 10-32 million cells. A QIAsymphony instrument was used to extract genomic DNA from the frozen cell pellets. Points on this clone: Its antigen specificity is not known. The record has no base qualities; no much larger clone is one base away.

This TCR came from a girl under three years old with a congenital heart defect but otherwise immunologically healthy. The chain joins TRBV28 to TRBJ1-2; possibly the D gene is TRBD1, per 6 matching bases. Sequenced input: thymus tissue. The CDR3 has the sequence CASRYGQPYGYTF. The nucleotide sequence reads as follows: TGTGCCAGCAGATACGGACAGCCCTATGGCTACACCTTC.